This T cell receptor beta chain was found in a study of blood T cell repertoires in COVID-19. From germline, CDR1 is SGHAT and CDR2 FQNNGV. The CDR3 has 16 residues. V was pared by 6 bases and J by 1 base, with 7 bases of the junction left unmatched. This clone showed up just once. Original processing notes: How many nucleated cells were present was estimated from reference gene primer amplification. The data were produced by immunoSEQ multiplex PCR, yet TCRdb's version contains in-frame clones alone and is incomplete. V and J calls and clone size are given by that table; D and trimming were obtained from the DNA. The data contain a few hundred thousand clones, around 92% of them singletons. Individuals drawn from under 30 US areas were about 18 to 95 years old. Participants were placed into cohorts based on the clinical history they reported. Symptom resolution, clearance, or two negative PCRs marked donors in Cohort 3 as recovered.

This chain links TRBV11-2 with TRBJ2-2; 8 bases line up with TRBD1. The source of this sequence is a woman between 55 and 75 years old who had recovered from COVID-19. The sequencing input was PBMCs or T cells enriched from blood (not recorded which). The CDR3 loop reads CASRFAGTGNTGELFF. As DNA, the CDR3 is TGTGCCAGCAGATTCGCCGGGACAGGGAACACCGGGGAGCTGTTTTTT.